This T cell receptor (beta chain) emerged from a study of blood T cell repertoires in COVID-19. Method: immunoSEQ multiplex PCR; TCRdb's copy keeps in-frame clones and lacks some. The table includes fewer than 400,000 clones, approximately 90% detected once. The receptor was isolated from a woman in her forties or fifties who had recovered from COVID-19. The specimen sequenced was PBMCs or T cells enriched from blood (not recorded which).

CDR3 amino acids: CASSQVVAANYGYTF. In nucleotides, the CDR3 is TGTGCCAGCAGCCAAGTGGTTGCAGCGAACTATGGCTACACCTTC. This chain joins TRBV14 and TRBJ1-2; D is unresolved. CDR1 and CDR2 (germline): SGHDN, FVKESK. V lost 1 base and J lost 2, with 11 bases in between. CDR3 length equals 15 residues.